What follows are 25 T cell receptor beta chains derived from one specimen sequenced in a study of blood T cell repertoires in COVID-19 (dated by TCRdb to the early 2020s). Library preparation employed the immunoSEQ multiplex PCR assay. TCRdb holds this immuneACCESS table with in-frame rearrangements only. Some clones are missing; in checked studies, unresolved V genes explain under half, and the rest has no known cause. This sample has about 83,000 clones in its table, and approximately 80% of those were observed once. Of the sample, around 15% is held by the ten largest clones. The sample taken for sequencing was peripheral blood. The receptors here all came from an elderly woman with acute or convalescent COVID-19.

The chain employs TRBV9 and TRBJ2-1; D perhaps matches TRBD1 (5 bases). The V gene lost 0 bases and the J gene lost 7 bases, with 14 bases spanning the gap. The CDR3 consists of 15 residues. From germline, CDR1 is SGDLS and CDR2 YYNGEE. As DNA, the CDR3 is TGTGCCAGCAGCGTAGCACAGGCCAGTCGGAATGAGCAGTTCTTC. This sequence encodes CASSVAQASRNEQFF.

In nucleotides, the CDR3 is TGTGCCAGCAGCCCGGACCGGGGAACCGGGGAGCTGTTTTTT. Protein: CASSPDRGTGELFF. V and J are TRBV11-3 and TRBJ2-2; a possible D gene is TRBD2 (5 bases). The V gene's germline CDR1 is SGHNT and CDR2 YENEEA. This CDR3 is 14 amino acids long. Trimming stripped 5 bases from V and 5 bases from J, with 12 bases between.

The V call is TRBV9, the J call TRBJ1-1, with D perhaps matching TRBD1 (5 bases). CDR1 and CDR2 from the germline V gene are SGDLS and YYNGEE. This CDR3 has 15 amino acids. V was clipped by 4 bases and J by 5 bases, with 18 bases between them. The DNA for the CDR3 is TGTGCCAGCAGCAAGGGGAGGGAAAGGGGAACTGAAGCTTTCTTT. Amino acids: CASSKGRERGTEAFF. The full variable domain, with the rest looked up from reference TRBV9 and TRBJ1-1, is DSGVTQTPKHLITATGQRVTLRCSPRSGDLSVYWYQQSLDQGLQFLIQYYNGEERAKGNILERFSAQQFPDLHSELNLSSLELGDSALYFCASSKGRERGTEAFFGQGTRLTVV.

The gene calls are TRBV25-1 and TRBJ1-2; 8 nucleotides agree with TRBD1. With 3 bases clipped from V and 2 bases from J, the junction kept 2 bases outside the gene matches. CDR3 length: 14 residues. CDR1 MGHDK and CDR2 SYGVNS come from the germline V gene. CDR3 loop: CASSETGANYGYTF. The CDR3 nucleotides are TGTGCCAGCAGTGAGACAGGGGCCAACTATGGCTACACCTTC.

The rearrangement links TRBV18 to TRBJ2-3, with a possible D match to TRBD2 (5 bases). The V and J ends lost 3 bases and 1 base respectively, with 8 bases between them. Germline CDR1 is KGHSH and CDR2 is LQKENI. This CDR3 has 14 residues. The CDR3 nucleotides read TGTGCCAGCTCACCCCAGGAGGGCACAGATACGCAGTATTTT. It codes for CASSPQEGTDTQYF.

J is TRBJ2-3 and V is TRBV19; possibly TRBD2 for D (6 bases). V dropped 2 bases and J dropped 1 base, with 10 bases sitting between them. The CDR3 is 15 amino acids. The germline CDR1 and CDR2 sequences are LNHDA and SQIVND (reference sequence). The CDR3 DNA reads TGTGCCAGTAGTATAAGGGCTAGCGGCACAGATACGCAGTATTTT. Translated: CASSIRASGTDTQYF.

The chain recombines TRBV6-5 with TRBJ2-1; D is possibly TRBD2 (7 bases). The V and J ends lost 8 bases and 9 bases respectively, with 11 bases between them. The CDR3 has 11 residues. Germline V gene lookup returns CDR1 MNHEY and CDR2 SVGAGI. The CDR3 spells CASGGGSEQFF. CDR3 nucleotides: TGTGCCAGCGGGGGGGGCAGTGAGCAGTTCTTC.

The CDR3, as DNA: TGTGCCAGCAGCGTAACAGGGGACCCCTCCTACGAGCAGTACTTC. As protein: CASSVTGDPSYEQYF. The chain uses TRBV7-2 and TRBJ2-7; 7 bases are shared with TRBD1. The germline gives CDR1 SGHTA, CDR2 FQGNSA. This CDR3 has 15 residues. With 5 bases clipped from V and 0 bases from J, the junction kept 7 bases outside the gene matches.

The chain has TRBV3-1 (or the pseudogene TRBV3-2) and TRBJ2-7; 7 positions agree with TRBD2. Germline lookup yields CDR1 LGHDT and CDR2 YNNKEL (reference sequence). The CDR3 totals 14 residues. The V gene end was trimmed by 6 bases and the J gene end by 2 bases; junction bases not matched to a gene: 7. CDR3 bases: TGTGCCAGCAGGCTTGGGGAGGGAACCTACGAGCAGTACTTC. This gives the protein CASRLGEGTYEQYF.

CDR3 coding DNA: TGTGCCAGCAGTAATCCTACAGGGGGATATGGCTACACCTTC. The encoded protein is CASSNPTGGYGYTF. This chain uses TRBV28 with TRBJ1-2; 8 nucleotides line up with TRBD1. The germline V gene encodes CDR1 MDHEN and CDR2 SYDVKM. The CDR3 extends over 14 amino acids. V was clipped by 5 bases and J by 5 bases; unmatched bases: 7.

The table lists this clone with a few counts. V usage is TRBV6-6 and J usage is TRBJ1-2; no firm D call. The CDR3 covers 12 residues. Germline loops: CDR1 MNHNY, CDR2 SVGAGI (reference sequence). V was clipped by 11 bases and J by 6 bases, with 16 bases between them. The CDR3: CASTPEGDGYTF. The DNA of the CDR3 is TGTGCCTCCACTCCTGAGGGAGATGGCTACACCTTC.

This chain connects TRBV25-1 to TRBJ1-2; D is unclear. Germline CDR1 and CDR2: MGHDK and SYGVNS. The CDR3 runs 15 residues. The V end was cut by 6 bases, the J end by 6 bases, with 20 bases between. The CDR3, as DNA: TGTGCCAGCAGAGAAGGAGGTGTGAGGAACAATGGCTACACCTTC. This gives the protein CASREGGVRNNGYTF.

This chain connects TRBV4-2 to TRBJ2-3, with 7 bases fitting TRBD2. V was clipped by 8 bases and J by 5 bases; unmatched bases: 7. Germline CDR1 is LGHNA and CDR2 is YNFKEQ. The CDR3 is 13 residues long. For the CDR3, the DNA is TGTGCCAGCCGACCAGGACTAGAAGATACGCAGTATTTT. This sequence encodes CASRPGLEDTQYF.

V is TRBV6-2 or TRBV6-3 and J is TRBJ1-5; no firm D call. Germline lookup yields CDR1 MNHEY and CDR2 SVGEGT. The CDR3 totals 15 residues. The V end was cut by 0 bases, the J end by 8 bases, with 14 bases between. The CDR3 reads CASSYSIAAVEPQHF. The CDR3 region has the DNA TGTGCCAGCAGTTACTCGATCGCGGCAGTTGAGCCCCAGCATTTT.

DNA of the CDR3: TGTGCCAGCACCCAGGGGGACAGGGTCCGCGAGCAGTACTTC. As protein: CASTQGDRVREQYF. V usage is TRBV11-2 and J usage is TRBJ2-7, with TRBD1 identical over 9 bases. The junction had 10 bases not matched to a gene; V was cut back by 7 bases and J by 6 bases. The CDR3 contains 14 residues. CDR1 and CDR2 (germline): SGHAT, FQNNGV. The full variable domain, with the rest looked up from reference TRBV11-2 and TRBJ2-7, is EAGVAQSPRYKIIEKRQSVAFWCNPISGHATLYWYQQILGQGPKLLIQFQNNGVVDDSQLPKDRFSAERLKGVDSTLKIQPAKLEDSAVYLCASTQGDRVREQYFGPGTRLTVT.

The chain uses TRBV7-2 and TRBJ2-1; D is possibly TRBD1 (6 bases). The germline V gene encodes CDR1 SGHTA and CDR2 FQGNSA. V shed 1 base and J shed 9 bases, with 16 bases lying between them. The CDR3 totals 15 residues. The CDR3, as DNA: TGTGCCAGCAGCTTAGGGGTGGGGGCCAGGGGTGAGCAGTTCTTC. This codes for CASSLGVGARGEQFF.

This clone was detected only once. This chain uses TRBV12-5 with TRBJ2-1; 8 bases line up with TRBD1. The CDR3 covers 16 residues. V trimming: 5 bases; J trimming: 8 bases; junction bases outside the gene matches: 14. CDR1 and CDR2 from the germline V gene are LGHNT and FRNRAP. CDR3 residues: CASGIGTGRMGHEQFF. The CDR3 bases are TGTGCTAGTGGTATCGGGACAGGAAGAATGGGACATGAGCAGTTCTTC.

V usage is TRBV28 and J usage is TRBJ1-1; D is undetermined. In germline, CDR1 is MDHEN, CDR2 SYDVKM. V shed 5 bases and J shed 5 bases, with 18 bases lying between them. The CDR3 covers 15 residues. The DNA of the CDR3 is TGTGCCAGCAGTCCCACCTCCGGGCGGGAGACTGAAGCTTTCTTT. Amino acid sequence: CASSPTSGRETEAFF.

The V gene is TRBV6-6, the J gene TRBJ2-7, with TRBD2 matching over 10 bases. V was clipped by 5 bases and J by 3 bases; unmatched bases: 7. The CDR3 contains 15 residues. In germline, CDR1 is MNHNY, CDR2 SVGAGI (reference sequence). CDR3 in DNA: TGTGCCAGCAGTGGGAAGCGGGGGGGGTACTACGAGCAGTACTTC. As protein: CASSGKRGGYYEQYF.

For the CDR3, the DNA is TGTGCCAGCAGCCGGGCTAGCGGGGGGGCAGATACGCAGTATTTT. Translating gives CASSRASGGADTQYF. The rearrangement links TRBV7-2 to TRBJ2-3; 12 positions agree with TRBD2. Germline V gene sequence: CDR1 SGHTA, CDR2 FQGNSA. The junction had 4 bases not matched to a gene; V was cut back by 5 bases and J by 4 bases. This CDR3 is built from 15 residues.

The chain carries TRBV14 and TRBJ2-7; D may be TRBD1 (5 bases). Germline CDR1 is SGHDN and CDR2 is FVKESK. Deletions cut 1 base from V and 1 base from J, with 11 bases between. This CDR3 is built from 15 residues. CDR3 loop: CASSQVIGASYEQYF. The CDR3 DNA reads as TGTGCCAGCAGCCAAGTAATTGGGGCGTCCTACGAGCAGTACTTC.

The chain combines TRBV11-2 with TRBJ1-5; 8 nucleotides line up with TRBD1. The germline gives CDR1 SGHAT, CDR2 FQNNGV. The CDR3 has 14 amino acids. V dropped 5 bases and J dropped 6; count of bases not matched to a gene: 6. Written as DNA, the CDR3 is TGTGCCAGCAGCGCAGGGGGCGGACGTCAGCCCCAGCATTTT. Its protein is CASSAGGGRQPQHF.

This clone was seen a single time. CDR3 protein: CSVEGRGHDEQFF. The CDR3 nucleotides read TGCAGCGTTGAGGGCAGGGGGCACGATGAGCAGTTCTTC. The chain has TRBV29-1 and TRBJ2-1; 8 nucleotides match TRBD1. Germline assignment: CDR1 SQVTM and CDR2 ANQGSEA. The ends lost 3 bases at V and 8 bases at J; junction bases unmatched: 6. CDR3 size: 13 residues.

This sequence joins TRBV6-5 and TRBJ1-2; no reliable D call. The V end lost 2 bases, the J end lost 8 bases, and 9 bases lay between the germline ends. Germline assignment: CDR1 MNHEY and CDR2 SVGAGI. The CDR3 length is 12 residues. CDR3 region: CASSYEPGGYTF. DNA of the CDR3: TGTGCCAGCAGTTACGAGCCGGGGGGCTACACCTTC.

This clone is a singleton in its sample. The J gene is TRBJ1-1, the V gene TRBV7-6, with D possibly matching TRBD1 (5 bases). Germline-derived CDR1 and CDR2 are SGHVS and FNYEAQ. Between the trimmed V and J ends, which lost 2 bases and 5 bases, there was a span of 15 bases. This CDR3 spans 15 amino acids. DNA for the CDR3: TGTGCCAGCAGCTTACTTGGCAGGGAGGGAACTGAAGCTTTCTTT. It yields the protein CASSLLGREGTEAFF. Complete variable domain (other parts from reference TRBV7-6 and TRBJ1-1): GAGVSQSPRYKVTKRGQDVALRCDPISGHVSLYWYRQALGQGPEFLTYFNYEAQQDKSGLPNDRFSAERPEGSISTLTIQRTEQRDSAMYRCASSLLGREGTEAFFGQGTRLTVV.